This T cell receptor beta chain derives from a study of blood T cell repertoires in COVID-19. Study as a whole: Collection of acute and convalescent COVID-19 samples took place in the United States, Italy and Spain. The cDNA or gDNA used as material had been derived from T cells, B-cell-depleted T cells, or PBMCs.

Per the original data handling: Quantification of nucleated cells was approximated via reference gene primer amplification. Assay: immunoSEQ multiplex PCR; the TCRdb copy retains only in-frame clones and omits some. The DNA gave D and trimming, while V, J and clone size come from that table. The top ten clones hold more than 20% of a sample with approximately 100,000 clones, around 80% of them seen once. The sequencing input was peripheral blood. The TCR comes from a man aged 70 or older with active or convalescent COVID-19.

The CDR3 DNA reads as TGTGCCAGTAGTATATGGCCAGGTGCTGGGGCCAACGTCCTGACTTTC. Translation gives CASSIWPGAGANVLTF. The rearrangement joins TRBV19 to TRBJ2-6; D remains unclear. The germline V gene has CDR1 LNHDA and CDR2 SQIVND (reference sequence). V was shortened by 2 bases and J by 2 bases, with 10 bases between the two germline ends. This CDR3 is built from 16 residues.